The 23 T cell receptor beta chains reported below all come from one sample, sequenced in a study of blood T cell repertoires in COVID-19. Only in-frame clones appear in the TCRdb table, and some are missing; sequencing was by immunoSEQ multiplex PCR. The sample holds about 180,000 clones; about four fifths are singletons and the top ten take roughly 7.5%. The sample was peripheral blood. These TCRs come from a woman between 65 and 79 years old with COVID-19, enrolled during active disease.

This clone was counted a few times. In DNA, the CDR3 is TGTGCCAGCAGCTTCCGACTGGAATCCTACGAGCAGTACTTC. Its translation: CASSFRLESYEQYF. This rearrangement joins TRBV7-3 to TRBJ2-7; unclear D gene. CDR1 is SGHTA, CDR2 FQGTGA, per germline. With 3 bases removed from V and 1 base from J, the gap between germline ends came to 10 bases. This CDR3 region has 14 residues.

The V gene is TRBV28, the J gene TRBJ1-1; 10 bases align to TRBD1. The germline gives CDR1 MDHEN, CDR2 SYDVKM. V lost 6 bases, J lost 3 bases, and 10 bases stayed unmatched. The CDR3 sequence is 16 residues long. The CDR3 DNA reads TGTGCCAGCAGAATGACAGGGGGCGGGTGGGACACTGAAGCTTTCTTT. It encodes CASRMTGGGWDTEAFF.

The rearrangement links TRBV7-2 to TRBJ2-2; D remains ambiguous. From germline, CDR1 is SGHTA and CDR2 FQGNSA. CDR3 size: 14 residues. Deletions cut 2 bases from V and 4 bases from J, with 8 bases between. The CDR3 loop is CASSLIQSTGELFF. The DNA of the CDR3 is TGTGCCAGCAGCTTAATACAGAGCACCGGGGAGCTGTTTTTT. Combining the CDR3 with reference TRBV7-2 and TRBJ2-2 gives the whole variable domain GAGVSQSPSNKVTEKGKDVELRCDPISGHTALYWYRQSLGQGLEFLIYFQGNSAPDKSGLPSDRFSAERTGGSVSTLTIQRTQQEDSAVYLCASSLIQSTGELFFGEGSRLTVL.

This chain links TRBV19 with TRBJ2-3; the D gene is possibly TRBD2 (6 bases). Trimming took 8 bases from V and 2 from J, leaving 14 bases between them. This CDR3 has 14 residues. Per germline, CDR1 LNHDA and CDR2 SQIVND (reference sequence). CDR3 DNA sequence: TGTGCCAGTTCTAACGGGGGACTCACAGATACGCAGTATTTT. It translates to CASSNGGLTDTQYF.

The V and J genes are TRBV25-1 and TRBJ1-2, with 7 bases aligning to TRBD1. V was clipped by 3 bases and J by 2 bases; unmatched bases: 6. CDR1 and CDR2 from the germline V gene are MGHDK and SYGVNS. The CDR3 consists of 15 residues. The CDR3 DNA sequence: TGTGCCAGCAGTGAGATCGGGACAGCGAACTATGGCTACACCTTC. Translating it yields CASSEIGTANYGYTF.

The rearrangement joins TRBV27 to TRBJ2-2; weak D call: TRBD1 (6 bases). The CDR3 runs 14 residues. Germline V gene data show CDR1 as MNHEY and CDR2 as SMNVEV (reference sequence). Trimming stripped 6 bases from V and 7 bases from J, with 15 bases between. DNA for the CDR3: TGTGCCAGCAGCCCGGGACAAAGATTCGGGGAGCTGTTTTTT. Translated: CASSPGQRFGELFF.

This clone was counted a few times. This sequence joins TRBV30 and TRBJ2-7; 9 bases agree with TRBD1. The CDR3 is 14 amino acids. The junction had 5 bases not matched to a gene; V was cut back by 5 bases and J by 0 bases. In germline, CDR1 is GTSNPN, CDR2 SVGIG (reference sequence). The chain's CDR3 is CAWATGQGSYEQYF. CDR3 coding DNA: TGTGCCTGGGCAACGGGACAGGGCTCCTACGAGCAGTACTTC. The whole variable domain, remainder taken from reference TRBV30 and TRBJ2-7, is SQTIHQWPATLVQPVGSPLSLECTVEGTSNPNLYWYRQAAGRGLQLLFYSVGIGQISSEVPQNLSASRPQDRQFILSSKKLLLSDSGFYLCAWATGQGSYEQYFGPGTRLTVT.

The chain recombines TRBV7-2 with TRBJ2-7, with 9 bases identical to TRBD1. The CDR3 runs 16 residues. Germline values: CDR1 SGHTA, CDR2 FQGNSA. V was clipped by 5 bases and J by 3 bases; unmatched bases: 11. The CDR3 nucleotides are TGTGCCAGCAGCCCGCAAACAGGGGGCGGAATCTACGAGCAGTACTTC. Translation gives CASSPQTGGGIYEQYF. Variable domain in full (rest from reference TRBV7-2 and TRBJ2-7): GAGVSQSPSNKVTEKGKDVELRCDPISGHTALYWYRQSLGQGLEFLIYFQGNSAPDKSGLPSDRFSAERTGGSVSTLTIQRTQQEDSAVYLCASSPQTGGGIYEQYFGPGTRLTVT.

The chain couples TRBV10-2 to TRBJ1-1, with D unresolved. The CDR3 is 15 amino acids. The germline gives CDR1 WSHSY, CDR2 SAAADI. The V end was cut by 7 bases, the J end by 1 base, with 16 bases between. This chain's CDR3 is CASTASPGRNTEAFF. The CDR3 coding sequence is TGCGCCAGCACCGCGTCCCCGGGAAGGAACACTGAAGCTTTCTTT.

The V gene is TRBV2, the J gene TRBJ2-3; D possibly corresponds to TRBD1 (6 bases). The CDR3 sequence is 16 residues long. Germline V lookup: CDR1 SNHLY, CDR2 FYNNEI. With 6 bases removed from V and 0 bases from J, the gap between germline ends came to 16 bases. The CDR3 protein is CASRLEGVTSTDTQYF. DNA for the CDR3: TGTGCCAGCAGACTCGAGGGGGTTACTAGCACAGATACGCAGTATTTT.

The rearrangement uses TRBV2 and TRBJ2-2; 7 positions match TRBD1. V gave up 7 bases and J gave up 8 bases; unmatched junction bases: 7. Germline V gene data show CDR1 as SNHLY and CDR2 as FYNNEI. This CDR3 has 13 residues. The CDR3: CASNHRGFGELFF. The DNA of the CDR3 is TGTGCCAGCAACCACAGGGGATTTGGGGAGCTGTTTTTT.

This chain connects TRBV19 to TRBJ2-4, with a possible D match to TRBD1 (5 bases). The V end lost 5 bases, the J end lost 4 bases, and 18 bases lay between the germline ends. Germline CDR1 and CDR2: LNHDA and SQIVND (reference sequence). The CDR3 runs 16 residues. CDR3 amino acids: CASSDRALGAKNIQYF. As DNA, the CDR3 is TGTGCCAGTAGTGACCGGGCCTTAGGGGCAAAAAACATTCAGTACTTC.

The J gene is TRBJ2-1, the V gene TRBV7-9, with 8 nucleotides matching TRBD1. The V gene end was trimmed by 6 bases and the J gene end by 5 bases; junction bases not matched to a gene: 6. Germline V gene lookup returns CDR1 SEHNR and CDR2 FQNEAQ (reference sequence). The CDR3 has 14 amino acids. As DNA, the CDR3 is TGTGCCAGCAGAAGTACGGACAGGGACAATGAGCAGTTCTTC. Encoded protein: CASRSTDRDNEQFF.

This chain uses TRBV18 with TRBJ2-5, with D uncertain. V was clipped by 5 bases and J by 2 bases, with 3 bases between them. CDR3 length: 11 residues. Germline CDR1 reads KGHSH; CDR2 reads LQKENI. The CDR3 coding sequence is TGTGCCAGCTCAGTACAAGAGACCCAGTACTTC. This encodes CASSVQETQYF. Complete variable domain (other parts from reference TRBV18 and TRBJ2-5): NAGVMQNPRHLVRRRGQEARLRCSPMKGHSHVYWYRQLPEEGLKFMVYLQKENIIDESGMPKERFSAEFPKEGPSILRIQQVVRGDSAAYFCASSVQETQYFGPGTRLLVL.

The chain is built from TRBV6-6 and TRBJ1-1; D gene ambiguous. Trimming shortened V by 11 bases and J by 1 base, and 14 bases separated the two germline ends. CDR1 is MNHNY, CDR2 SVGAGI, per germline (reference sequence). This CDR3 is 13 amino acids long. This CDR3 reads CAGSRPPNTEAFF. The CDR3 DNA reads as TGTGCCGGGTCCAGGCCTCCGAACACTGAAGCTTTCTTT.

This clone was counted a few times. J is TRBJ1-4 and V is TRBV7-9; 10 positions agree with TRBD1. The junction had 1 base not matched to a gene; V was cut back by 1 base and J by 5 bases. The CDR3 consists of 15 residues. Germline assignment: CDR1 SEHNR and CDR2 FQNEAQ (reference sequence). The chain's CDR3 is CASSLGGQGNEKLFF. The CDR3 bases are TGTGCCAGCAGCTTAGGGGGACAGGGGAATGAAAAACTGTTTTTT.

The chain carries TRBV6-5 and TRBJ2-1; 8 bases are shared with TRBD1. Trimming at V came to 7 bases and at J to 2 bases, leaving 7 bases not matched to a gene. The CDR3 covers 15 residues. Germline assignment: CDR1 MNHEY and CDR2 SVGAGI. CDR3 loop: CASIVGQGAYNEQFF. For the CDR3, the DNA is TGTGCCAGCATTGTCGGACAGGGAGCCTACAATGAGCAGTTCTTC.

The chain combines TRBV28 with TRBJ1-2; D remains unclear. Between the trimmed V and J ends, which lost 5 bases and 4 bases, there was a span of 14 bases. The CDR3 sequence is 14 residues long. The germline CDR1 and CDR2 sequences are MDHEN and SYDVKM. The CDR3 protein is CASSPSGRPYGYTF. The CDR3 region has the DNA TGTGCCAGCAGTCCCAGTGGCAGGCCCTATGGCTACACCTTC.

The CDR3 is CASSGGGLAGDEQYF. The CDR3 bases are TGTGCCAGCAGTGGGGGGGGACTAGCGGGAGACGAGCAGTACTTC. The chain couples TRBV28 to TRBJ2-7; 14 bases agree with TRBD2. The CDR3 runs 15 residues. Trimming took 5 bases from V and 5 from J; bases not matched to a gene: 5. CDR1 and CDR2 from the germline V gene are MDHEN and SYDVKM.

V usage is TRBV27 and J usage is TRBJ1-5, with 7 nucleotides matching TRBD1. The length of the CDR3 is 16 residues. Unmatched junction bases numbered 13, after V lost 5 bases and J lost 6 bases. Germline CDR1 MNHEY, CDR2 SMNVEV (reference sequence). The CDR3: CASSPQTGRGTQPQHF. CDR3 nucleotide sequence: TGTGCCAGCAGTCCTCAGACAGGGAGAGGGACTCAGCCCCAGCATTTT.

The chain employs TRBV28 and TRBJ1-2; D call uncertain. Germline V gene data show CDR1 as MDHEN and CDR2 as SYDVKM. V gave up 1 base and J gave up 7 bases, with 7 bases separating them. The CDR3 is made up of 12 amino acids. The CDR3 is CASSLSGSGYTF. CDR3 in DNA: TGTGCCAGCAGTTTATCTGGCTCTGGCTACACCTTC.

The sample holds a few counts of this clone. This sequence joins TRBV10-1 and TRBJ1-1; D possibly corresponds to TRBD1 (6 bases). The CDR3 consists of 14 residues. Germline V lookup: CDR1 WNHNN, CDR2 SYGVQD (reference sequence). Trimming stripped 5 bases from V and 5 bases from J, with 15 bases between. The CDR3 nucleotides are TGCGCCAGCAGTTCAACTGGGACACCAACTGAAGCTTTCTTT. Translating gives CASSSTGTPTEAFF.

The chain employs TRBV28 and TRBJ2-2, with D possibly TRBD1 on 5 matching bases. The CDR3 extends over 14 amino acids. V was cut by 5 bases and J by 0 bases, with 7 bases left in between. Germline CDR1 and CDR2: MDHEN and SYDVKM. The CDR3 is CASSGHSNTGELFF. CDR3 DNA sequence: TGTGCCAGCAGTGGACATTCGAACACCGGGGAGCTGTTTTTT.